The rows below give T cell receptor beta chains drawn from one sample of a study of immune heterogeneity within non-small cell lung tumors. One entry per CDR3 protein results from TCRdb running MiXCR on the multiplex PCR reads. This table has about 10,000 distinct CDR3 sequences, 15% to 20% appearing once. Sequenced material: lung tumor tissue. The receptors come from a middle-aged man with non-small cell lung cancer. CDR3s include the opening cysteine and the closing phenylalanine or tryptophan. The order of the fields is V gene, J gene, clone size, D gene, CDR3 DNA, CDR3 protein. D genes are given only for firm matches. Clone size appears in some rows only: once, few, many, or a class for an expanded clone.

TRBV28	TRBJ2-7	medium-sized	.	TGTGCCAGCAGTTTGCTCCACCGGGAGTGGGAGCAGTACTTC	CASSLLHREWEQYF
TRBV28	TRBJ1-1	many	TRBD1	TGTGCCAGCAGTCCCCAGGACAGGGGGGACACTGAAGCTTTCTTT	CASSPQDRGDTEAFF
TRBV6-1	TRBJ1-6	many	.	TGTGCCAGCAGCCAAAGAGGCGGGGGAAATTCACCCCTCCACTTT	CASSQRGGGNSPLHF
TRBV27	TRBJ2-3	medium-sized	.	TGTGCCAGCAGTCCCCGATCGAAATCGGATACGCAGTATTTT	CASSPRSKSDTQYF
TRBV4-3	TRBJ2-6	few	TRBD1	TGCGCCAGCAGCCAAGAATACAGGGGGCGCCTTGGGGCCAACGTCCTGACTTTC	CASSQEYRGRLGANVLTF
TRBV6-1	TRBJ2-7	medium-sized	TRBD2	TGTGCCAGCAGGCGGGGGTCCTACGAGCAGTACTTC	CASRRGSYEQYF
TRBV19	TRBJ2-1	many	TRBD2	TGTGCCAGTAGTCGTAGCGGGAGCTCCTACAATGAGCAGTTCTTC	CASSRSGSSYNEQFF
TRBV7-8	TRBJ1-1	once	.	TGTGCCAGGAGCTGGAGAGGGGCGAACACTGAAGCTTTCTTT	CARSWRGANTEAFF
TRBV28	TRBJ1-4	.	.	TGTGCCAGCAGGGTAGGGACATCGAATGAAAAACTGTTTTTT	CASRVGTSNEKLFF
TRBV6-1	TRBJ1-3	medium-sized	TRBD1	TGTGCCAGCACGGGTGCAGGGGGCCTCGCTGGAAACACCATATATTTT	CASTGAGGLAGNTIYF
TRBV18	TRBJ1-5	few	TRBD1	TGTGCCAGCTCCCCTCGACAGGGGGCTAGCAATCAGCCCCAGCATTTT	CASSPRQGASNQPQHF
TRBV27	TRBJ2-2	medium-sized	.	TGTGCCAGCAGTTTATTAACAGGGTCAGGTTTGGGGGAGCTGTTTTTT	CASSLLTGSGLGELFF
TRBV20-1	TRBJ2-1	many	TRBD1	TGCAGTGCTAGGACAGGGTACGAGCAGTTCTTC	CSARTGYEQFF
TRBV6-1	TRBJ1-5	many	TRBD1	TGTGCCAGCAGTTTGACAGGGGGTACTCAGCCCCAGCATTTT	CASSLTGGTQPQHF
TRBV2	TRBJ2-3	.	.	TGTGCCAGCATAAGCGGTGGGGAAACAGATACCCCCTATTTT	CASISGGETDTPYF
TRBV20-1	TRBJ2-7	many	.	TGCAGTGCTAGAGACCCTGGAGGGGGGGAGCAGTACTTC	CSARDPGGGEQYF
TRBV10-3	TRBJ2-7	many	TRBD1	TGTGCCATCAGGAACCGGGACAGGGGCTACGAGCAGTACTTC	CAIRNRDRGYEQYF
TRBV10-1	TRBJ2-1	medium-sized	TRBD1	TGCGCCAGCAGTCAGACCGGGACAGGGTACAATGAGCAGTTCTTC	CASSQTGTGYNEQFF
TRBV6-1	TRBJ2-2	many	.	TGTGCCAGCAGACTCGCCCCTAGCGTCGGGGAGCTGTTTTTT	CASRLAPSVGELFF
TRBV6-4	TRBJ2-5	many	TRBD2	TGTGCCAGCAGTTGGGACAGATCGACTAGCGGGGTTTGGGAAGAGACCCAGTACTTC	CASSWDRSTSGVWEETQYF
TRBV12-3/TRBV12-4	TRBJ1-6	medium-sized	.	TGTGCCATTCGTACTGGGAGCTCCTATAATTCACCCCTCCACTTT	CAIRTGSSYNSPLHF
TRBV6-1	TRBJ2-7	medium-sized	.	TGTGCCAGCAGCCACTCCTACGAGCAGTACTTC	CASSHSYEQYF
TRBV27	TRBJ2-1	large	TRBD2	TGTGCCAGCAGCCTTGCCTCCCAAGGACTAGCCTACAATGAGCAGTTCTTC	CASSLASQGLAYNEQFF
TRBV4-2	TRBJ2-7	many	.	TGTGCCAGCAGTGCCGATAGCTACGAGCAGTACTTC	CASSADSYEQYF
TRBV5-1	TRBJ2-3	many	.	TGCGCCAGCAGCTTGACAGGGCACGAGGCAGATACGCAGTATTTT	CASSLTGHEADTQYF